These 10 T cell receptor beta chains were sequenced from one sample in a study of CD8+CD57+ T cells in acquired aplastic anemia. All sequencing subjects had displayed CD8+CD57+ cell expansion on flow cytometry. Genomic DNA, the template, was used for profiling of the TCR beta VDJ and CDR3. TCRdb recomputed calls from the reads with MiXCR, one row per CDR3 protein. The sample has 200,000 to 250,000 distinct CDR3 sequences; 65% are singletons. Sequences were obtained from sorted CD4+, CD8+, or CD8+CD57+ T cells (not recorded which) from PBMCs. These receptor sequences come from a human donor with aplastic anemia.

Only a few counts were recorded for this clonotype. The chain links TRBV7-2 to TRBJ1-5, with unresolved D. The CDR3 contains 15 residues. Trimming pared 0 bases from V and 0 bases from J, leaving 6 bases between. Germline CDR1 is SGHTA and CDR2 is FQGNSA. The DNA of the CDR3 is TGTGCCAGCAGCTTAGCGGCAGGTAGCAATCAGCCCCAGCATTTT. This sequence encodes CASSLAAGSNQPQHF.

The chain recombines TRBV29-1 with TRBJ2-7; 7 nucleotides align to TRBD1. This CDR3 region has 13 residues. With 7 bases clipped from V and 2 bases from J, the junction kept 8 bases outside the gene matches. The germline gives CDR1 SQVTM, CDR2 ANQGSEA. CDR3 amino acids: CSARQGSTYEQYF. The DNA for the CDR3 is TGCAGCGCTAGACAGGGTAGTACCTACGAGCAGTACTTC.

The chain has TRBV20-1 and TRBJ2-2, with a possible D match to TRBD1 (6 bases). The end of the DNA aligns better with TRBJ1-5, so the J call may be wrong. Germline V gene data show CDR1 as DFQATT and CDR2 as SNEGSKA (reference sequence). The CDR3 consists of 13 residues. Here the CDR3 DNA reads TGCAGTGCCACTAGGGGGGCGAATCAGCCCCAGCATTTT. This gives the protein CSATRGANQPQHF.

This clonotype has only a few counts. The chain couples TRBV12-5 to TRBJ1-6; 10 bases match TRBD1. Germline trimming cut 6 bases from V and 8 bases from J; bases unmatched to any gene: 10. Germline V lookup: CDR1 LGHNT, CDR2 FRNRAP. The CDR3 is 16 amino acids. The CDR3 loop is CASGTGTGVSHSPLHF. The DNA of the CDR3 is TGTGCTAGTGGCACCGGGACAGGGGTCTCGCATTCACCCCTCCACTTT. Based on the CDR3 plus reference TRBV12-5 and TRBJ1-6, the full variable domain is DARVTQTPRHKVTEMGQEVTMRCQPILGHNTVFWYRQTMMQGLELLAYFRNRAPLDDSGMPKDRFSAEMPDATLATLKIQPSEPRDSAVYFCASGTGTGVSHSPLHFGNGTRLTVT.

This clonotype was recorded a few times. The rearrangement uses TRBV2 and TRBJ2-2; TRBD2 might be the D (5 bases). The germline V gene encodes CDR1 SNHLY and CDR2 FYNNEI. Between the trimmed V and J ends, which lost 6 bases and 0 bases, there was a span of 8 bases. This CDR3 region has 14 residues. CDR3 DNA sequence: TGTGCCAGCAGCTTGGAGGCGAACACCGGGGAGCTGTTTTTT. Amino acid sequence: CASSLEANTGELFF.

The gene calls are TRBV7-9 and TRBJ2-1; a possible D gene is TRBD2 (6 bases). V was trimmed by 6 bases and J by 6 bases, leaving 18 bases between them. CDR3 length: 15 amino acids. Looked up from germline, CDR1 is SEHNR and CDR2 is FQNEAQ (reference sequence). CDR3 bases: TGTGCCAGCAGTCTGGCGGGGTCGGAAGGCAATGAGCAGTTCTTC. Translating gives CASSLAGSEGNEQFF.

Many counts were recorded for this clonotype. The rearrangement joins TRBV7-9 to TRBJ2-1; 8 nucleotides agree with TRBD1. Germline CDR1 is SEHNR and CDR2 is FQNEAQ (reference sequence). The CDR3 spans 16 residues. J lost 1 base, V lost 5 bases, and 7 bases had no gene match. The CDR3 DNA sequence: TGTGCCAGCAGCCCGCCACAGGGGGGTTCCTACAATGAGCAGTTCTTC. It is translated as CASSPPQGGSYNEQFF.

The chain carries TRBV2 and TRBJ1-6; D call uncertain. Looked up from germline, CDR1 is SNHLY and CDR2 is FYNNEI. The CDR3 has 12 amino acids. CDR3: CACQVFSSPLHF. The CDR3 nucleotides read TGTGCATGTCAGGTCTTTAGTTCACCCCTCCACTTT.

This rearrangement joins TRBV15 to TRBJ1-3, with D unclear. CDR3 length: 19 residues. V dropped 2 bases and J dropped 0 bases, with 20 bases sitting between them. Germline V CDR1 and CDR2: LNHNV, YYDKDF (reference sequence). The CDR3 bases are TGTGCCACCAGCAGAAGCCTAAGGGTCCCACAGCTCTCTGGAAACACCATATATTTT. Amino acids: CATSRSLRVPQLSGNTIYF.

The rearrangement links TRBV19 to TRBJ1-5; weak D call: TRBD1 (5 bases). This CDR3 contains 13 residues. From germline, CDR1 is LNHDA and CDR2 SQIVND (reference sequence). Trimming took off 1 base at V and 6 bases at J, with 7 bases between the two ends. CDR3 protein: CASSIAGFQPQHF. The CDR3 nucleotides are TGTGCCAGTAGTATAGCAGGGTTTCAGCCCCAGCATTTT.